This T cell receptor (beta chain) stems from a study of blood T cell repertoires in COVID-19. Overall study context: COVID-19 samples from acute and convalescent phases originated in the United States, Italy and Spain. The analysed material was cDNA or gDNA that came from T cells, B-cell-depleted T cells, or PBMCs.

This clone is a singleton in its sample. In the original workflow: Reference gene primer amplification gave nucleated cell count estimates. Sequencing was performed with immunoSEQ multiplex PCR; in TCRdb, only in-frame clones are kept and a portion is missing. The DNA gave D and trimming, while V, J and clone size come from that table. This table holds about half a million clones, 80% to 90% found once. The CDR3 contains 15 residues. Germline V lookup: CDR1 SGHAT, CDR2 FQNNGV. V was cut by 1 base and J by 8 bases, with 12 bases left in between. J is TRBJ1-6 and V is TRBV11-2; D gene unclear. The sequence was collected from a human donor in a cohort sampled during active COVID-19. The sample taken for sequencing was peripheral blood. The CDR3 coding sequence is TGTGCCAGCAGCTTAGTAGGGAGTCCAGATTCACCCCTCCACTTT. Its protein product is CASSLVGSPDSPLHF. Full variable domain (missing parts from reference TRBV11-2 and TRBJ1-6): EAGVAQSPRYKIIEKRQSVAFWCNPISGHATLYWYQQILGQGPKLLIQFQNNGVVDDSQLPKDRFSAERLKGVDSTLKIQPAKLEDSAVYLCASSLVGSPDSPLHFGNGTRLTVT.